The 5 T cell receptor beta chains given below trace back to one sample, sequenced in a study of T-cell memory formation after mild COVID-19. TCRdb reprocessed the 5' RACE reads with MiXCR, giving one entry per CDR3 protein. This table has 500,000 to 600,000 distinct CDR3 sequences, around 17% appearing once. Input material: PBMCs or a T cell subset sorted from them (not recorded which). The receptor set was obtained from an adult woman who had mild COVID-19 (a few samples of this study predate the infection). Cell type and time point are not known.

This chain uses TRBV7-9 with TRBJ2-7, with D perhaps matching TRBD1 (5 bases). The CDR3 spans 15 residues. Between the trimmed V and J ends, which lost 1 base and 1 base, there was a span of 11 bases. From germline, CDR1 is SEHNR and CDR2 FQNEAQ (reference sequence). Here the CDR3 DNA reads TGTGCCAGCAGCTTAGTCGGGCCAGGGTCCTACGAGCAGTACTTC. Residues: CASSLVGPGSYEQYF.

The chain joins TRBV9 to TRBJ2-7; D possibly corresponds to TRBD2 (5 bases). Germline CDR1 and CDR2: SGDLS and YYNGEE. The germline V and J ends were trimmed by 3 bases and 2 bases, with 12 bases remaining between them. The CDR3 contains 14 residues. CDR3 bases: TGTGCCAGCAGCGCCCGAGAGGGTGCCTACGAGCAGTACTTC. Its translation is CASSAREGAYEQYF.

This clonotype was detected only a few times. The rearrangement links TRBV12-3 or TRBV12-4 to TRBJ1-5, with 9 bases that match TRBD1. Trimming cost V 5 bases and J 11 bases; bases outside gene matches: 13. The CDR3 consists of 15 residues. The CDR3 coding sequence is TGTGCCAGCAGTGGGACAGGGTTTTTGGACCCGGCCCAGCATTTT. It specifies CASSGTGFLDPAQHF.

The chain employs TRBV12-3 or TRBV12-4 and TRBJ2-7; D possibly matches TRBD1 or TRBD2 (5 bases each). The V and J ends lost 2 bases and 2 bases respectively, with 10 bases between them. There are 14 residues in the CDR3. CDR3: CASSLWGIPYEQYF. Here the CDR3 DNA reads TGTGCCAGCAGTTTATGGGGGATTCCCTACGAGCAGTACTTC.

As regards this clonotype: A much larger clone lies a single base off, so this may be a read error. V is TRBV12-3 or TRBV12-4 and J is TRBJ1-5; 8 positions agree with TRBD1. The CDR3 is 14 amino acids. J lost 6 bases, V lost 4 bases, and 5 bases had no gene match. DNA of the CDR3: TGTGCCAGCAGTTCCCGACAGGGGATTCAGCCCCAGCATTTT. As protein: CASSSRQGIQPQHF.